This T cell receptor (beta chain) was sequenced in a study of blood T cell repertoires in COVID-19. Authors' methods: Reference gene primer amplification gave nucleated cell count estimates. Data came from immunoSEQ multiplex PCR; TCRdb stores just in-frame clones and leaves some out. V and J calls and clone size follow that table, whereas D and trimming were derived from the DNA. The profile shows tens of thousands of clones, about nine tenths of them singletons. Germline CDR1 reads SNHLY; CDR2 reads FYNNEI. This CDR3 comprises 17 residues. Trimming took 7 bases from V and 0 from J, leaving 16 bases between them.

This chain uses TRBV2 with TRBJ2-6, with D perhaps TRBD1 (6 bases). Material for sequencing was peripheral blood. The sequence was obtained from a man in his sixties with acute or convalescent COVID-19. The CDR3 nucleotides are TGTGCCAGCACCCCCCCCGGGACAAGCTCTGGGGCCAACGTCCTGACTTTC. As protein: CASTPPGTSSGANVLTF.